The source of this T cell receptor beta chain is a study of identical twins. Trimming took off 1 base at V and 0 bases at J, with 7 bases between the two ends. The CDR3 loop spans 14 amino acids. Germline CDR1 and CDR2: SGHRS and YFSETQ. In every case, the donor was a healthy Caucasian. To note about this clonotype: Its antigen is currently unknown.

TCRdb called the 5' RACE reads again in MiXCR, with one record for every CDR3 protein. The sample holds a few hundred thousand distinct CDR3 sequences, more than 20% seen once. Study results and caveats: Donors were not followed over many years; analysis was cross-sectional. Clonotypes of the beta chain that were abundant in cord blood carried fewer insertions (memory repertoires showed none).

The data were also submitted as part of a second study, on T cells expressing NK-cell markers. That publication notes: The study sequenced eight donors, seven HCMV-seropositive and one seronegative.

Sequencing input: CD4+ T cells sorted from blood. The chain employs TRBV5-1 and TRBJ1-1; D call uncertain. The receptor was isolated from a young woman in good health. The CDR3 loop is CASSLNLMNTEAFF. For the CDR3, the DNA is TGCGCCAGCAGCTTGAATCTTATGAACACTGAAGCTTTCTTT.